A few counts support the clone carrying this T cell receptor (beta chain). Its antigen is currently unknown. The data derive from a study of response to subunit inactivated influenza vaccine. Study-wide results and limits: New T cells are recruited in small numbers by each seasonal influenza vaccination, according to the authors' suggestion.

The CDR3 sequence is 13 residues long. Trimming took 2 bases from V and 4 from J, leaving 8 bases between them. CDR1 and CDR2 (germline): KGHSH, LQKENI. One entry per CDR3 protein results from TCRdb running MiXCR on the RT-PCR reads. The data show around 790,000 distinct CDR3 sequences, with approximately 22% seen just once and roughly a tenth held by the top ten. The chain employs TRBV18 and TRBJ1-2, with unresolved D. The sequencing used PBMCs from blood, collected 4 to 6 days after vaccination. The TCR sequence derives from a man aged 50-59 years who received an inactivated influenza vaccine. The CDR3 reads CASSPGSGYGYTF. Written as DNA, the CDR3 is TGTGCCAGCTCACCAGGGTCCGGCTATGGCTACACCTTC.